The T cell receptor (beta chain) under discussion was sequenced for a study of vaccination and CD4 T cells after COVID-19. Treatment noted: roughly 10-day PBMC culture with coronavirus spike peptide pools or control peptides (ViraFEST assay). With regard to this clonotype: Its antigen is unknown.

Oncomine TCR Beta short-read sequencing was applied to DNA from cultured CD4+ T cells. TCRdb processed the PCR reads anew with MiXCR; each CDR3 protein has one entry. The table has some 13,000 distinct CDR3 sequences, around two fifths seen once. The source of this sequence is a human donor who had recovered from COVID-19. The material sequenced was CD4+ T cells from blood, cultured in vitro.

The CDR3 here is CASSTSTGSYNEQFF. Written as DNA, the CDR3 is TGTGCCAGCTCAACCTCGACAGGTAGCTACAATGAGCAGTTCTTC. The chain combines TRBV18 with TRBJ2-1; D may be TRBD1 (6 bases). Trimming took 5 bases from V and 3 from J, leaving 14 bases between them. The CDR3 has 15 residues. Germline V gives CDR1 KGHSH, CDR2 LQKENI.